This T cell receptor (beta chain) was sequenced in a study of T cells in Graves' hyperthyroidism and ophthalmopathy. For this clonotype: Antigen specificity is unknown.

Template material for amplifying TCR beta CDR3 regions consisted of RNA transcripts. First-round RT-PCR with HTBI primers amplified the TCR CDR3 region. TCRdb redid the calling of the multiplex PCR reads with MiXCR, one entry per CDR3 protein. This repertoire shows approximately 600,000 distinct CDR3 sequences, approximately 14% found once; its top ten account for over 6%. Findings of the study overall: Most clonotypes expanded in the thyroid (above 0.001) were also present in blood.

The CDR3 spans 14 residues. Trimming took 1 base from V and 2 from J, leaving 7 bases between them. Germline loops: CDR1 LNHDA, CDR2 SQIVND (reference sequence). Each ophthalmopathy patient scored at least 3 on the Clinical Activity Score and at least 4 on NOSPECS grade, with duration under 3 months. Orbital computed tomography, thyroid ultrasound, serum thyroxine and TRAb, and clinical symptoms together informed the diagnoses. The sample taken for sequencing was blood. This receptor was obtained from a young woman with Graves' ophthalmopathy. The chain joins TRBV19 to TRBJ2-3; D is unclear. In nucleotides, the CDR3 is TGTGCCAGTAGTATAGGCGCAGACACAGATACGCAGTATTTT. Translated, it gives CASSIGADTDTQYF.